One sample yielded the 32 T cell receptor beta chains listed below, sequenced in a study of early T cells in non-severe SARS-CoV-2 infection. TCRdb passed the 5' RACE reads through MiXCR, listing each CDR3 protein once. The data hold tens of thousands of distinct CDR3 sequences, with 5.5% to 6.5% observed a single time. Sequenced input: whole blood. The receptors come from an adult who was a healthcare worker with PCR-confirmed SARS-CoV-2 infection or an uninfected control (not recorded which).

This clonotype occurred a few times. This chain connects TRBV7-8 to TRBJ2-7; TRBD1 aligns across 11 bases. Germline V CDR1 and CDR2: SGHVS, FQNEAQ. The CDR3 consists of 15 residues. Trimming removed 5 bases from V and 3 bases from J; junction bases left unmatched: 6. The CDR3 spells CASSQMGQGVYEQYF. CDR3 nucleotides: TGTGCCAGCAGCCAAATGGGACAGGGGGTCTACGAGCAGTACTTC.

The table lists this clonotype with many counts. This sequence joins TRBV4-2 and TRBJ2-7; the D is unclear. The CDR3 consists of 14 residues. Germline CDR1 and CDR2: LGHNA and YNFKEQ. V lost 0 bases and J 2 bases, leaving 8 bases between the germline ends. CDR3 in DNA: TGTGCCAGCAGCCAAGATTTGGGCCCCTACGAGCAGTACTTC. It yields the protein CASSQDLGPYEQYF.

There are many counts of this clonotype. This chain connects TRBV11-2 to TRBJ2-2; D not resolved. The CDR3 spans 14 residues. V was cut by 0 bases and J by 4 bases, with 6 bases left in between. CDR1 is SGHAT and CDR2 is FQNNGV in the germline V gene. In DNA, the CDR3 is TGTGCCAGCAGCTTAGATGGGGTCACCGGGGAGCTGTTTTTT. Its translation is CASSLDGVTGELFF.

In its sample, this clonotype was seen many times. The gene calls are TRBV20-1 and TRBJ1-1; D unresolved. This CDR3 contains 12 residues. Germline CDR1 and CDR2: DFQATT and SNEGSKA (reference sequence). Trimming took off 2 bases at V and 1 base at J, with 5 bases between the two ends. This CDR3 reads CSARKTNTEAFF. CDR3 DNA sequence: TGCAGTGCTAGAAAGACGAACACTGAAGCTTTCTTT.

This clonotype was detected ten times or more. The chain uses TRBV7-2 and TRBJ1-2; no clear D gene. This CDR3 spans 13 amino acids. Looked up from germline, CDR1 is SGHTA and CDR2 is FQGNSA. V lost 3 bases to trimming and J lost 2 bases, with 7 bases between them. CDR3 sequence (DNA): TGTGCCAGCAGCTTCAACACGAACTATGGCTACACCTTC. Residues: CASSFNTNYGYTF.

The chain has TRBV6-5 and TRBJ2-1; D possibly corresponds to TRBD2 (6 bases). Between the trimmed V and J ends, which lost 0 bases and 0 bases, there was a span of 9 bases. Germline V gene lookup returns CDR1 MNHEY and CDR2 SVGAGI. This CDR3 has 16 residues. CDR3 amino acids: CASSYSTGGSYNEQFF. As DNA, the CDR3 is TGTGCCAGCAGTTACTCCACCGGGGGCTCCTACAATGAGCAGTTCTTC.

This clonotype was observed a handful of times. The chain carries TRBV5-6 and TRBJ2-1, with 7 bases lining up with TRBD2. The junction had 7 bases not matched to a gene; V was cut back by 2 bases and J by 5 bases. CDR3 length: 15 residues. Germline CDR1 is SGHDT and CDR2 is YYEEEE. The CDR3 sequence is CASSFPTSSNNEQFF. The CDR3 coding sequence is TGTGCCAGCAGCTTCCCGACTAGCAGTAACAATGAGCAGTTCTTC.

This clonotype was counted at least ten times. The gene calls are TRBV6-5 and TRBJ1-3; D not certain. V was trimmed by 6 bases and J by 0 bases, leaving 6 bases between them. CDR1 and CDR2 from the germline V gene are MNHEY and SVGAGI. CDR3 size: 13 residues. The CDR3 loop reads CASSGYSGNTIYF. CDR3 in DNA: TGTGCCAGCAGCGGTTACTCTGGAAACACCATATATTTT.

This clonotype was picked up many times. The chain has TRBV9 and TRBJ1-1, with D possibly matching TRBD1 (6 bases). The V gene's germline CDR1 is SGDLS and CDR2 YYNGEE. The CDR3 totals 15 residues. V dropped 4 bases and J dropped 5 bases, with 18 bases sitting between them. Written as DNA, the CDR3 is TGTGCCAGCAGCCCAGATACAGGGTTCGGGACTGAAGCTTTCTTT. Amino acid sequence: CASSPDTGFGTEAFF.

This clonotype was detected many times. This chain connects TRBV10-3 to TRBJ2-1; 7 bases match TRBD1. The germline CDR1 and CDR2 sequences are ENHRY and SYGVKD. The CDR3 loop spans 15 amino acids. The ends lost 3 bases at V and 6 bases at J; junction bases unmatched: 8. CDR3 sequence reads: CAISDTGTVTNEQFF. DNA of the CDR3: TGTGCCATCAGTGATACCGGGACAGTGACCAATGAGCAGTTCTTC.

This clonotype was detected ten times or more. The J gene is TRBJ2-1, the V gene TRBV9, with D perhaps matching TRBD1 (6 bases). Trimming pared 2 bases from V and 9 bases from J, leaving 18 bases between. This CDR3 region has 15 residues. The germline V gene has CDR1 SGDLS and CDR2 YYNGEE. CDR3 in amino acids: CASSVRPSLGAEQFF. The CDR3 DNA follows: TGTGCCAGCAGCGTTAGGCCGTCGTTGGGGGCTGAGCAGTTCTTC.

The gene calls are TRBV5-1 and TRBJ1-1; 9 bases fit TRBD1. This CDR3 contains 17 residues. With 4 bases clipped from V and 4 bases from J, the junction kept 14 bases outside the gene matches. Germline V lookup: CDR1 SGHRS, CDR2 YFSETQ. The CDR3 loop reads CASSPDGLTGGVTEAFF. In DNA form, the CDR3 reads TGCGCCAGCAGCCCCGATGGCCTTACAGGGGGCGTCACTGAAGCTTTCTTT.

This chain connects TRBV20-1 to TRBJ2-7, with 10 bases matching TRBD2. After removal of 6 bases from V and 1 base from J, the junction contained 6 bases not matched to a gene. The germline CDR1 and CDR2 sequences are DFQATT and SNEGSKA (reference sequence). The CDR3 runs 14 residues. The CDR3 protein is CSASRTSGSYEQYF. Written as DNA, the CDR3 is TGCAGTGCATCAAGGACTAGCGGATCCTACGAGCAGTACTTC.

This clonotype was observed at least ten times. The rearrangement uses TRBV7-2 and TRBJ2-7, with 8 bases matching TRBD1. With 5 bases clipped from V and 6 bases from J, the junction kept 9 bases outside the gene matches. CDR1 and CDR2 from the germline V gene are SGHTA and FQGNSA. This CDR3 has 14 residues. The CDR3 DNA sequence: TGTGCCAGCAGCCTTGGTATACAGGGGGGCGAGCAGTACTTC. Residues: CASSLGIQGGEQYF. The full variable domain, completed using reference TRBV7-2 and TRBJ2-7, is GAGVSQSPSNKVTEKGKDVELRCDPISGHTALYWYRQSLGQGLEFLIYFQGNSAPDKSGLPSDRFSAERTGGSVSTLTIQRTQQEDSAVYLCASSLGIQGGEQYFGPGTRLTVT.

This clonotype was seen repeatedly, ten times or more. The chain joins TRBV9 to TRBJ2-1, with 8 bases that match TRBD1. CDR3 length: 14 amino acids. Germline V gene lookup returns CDR1 SGDLS and CDR2 YYNGEE. V shed 4 bases and J 8 bases; nucleotides not matched to a gene: 8. The CDR3 protein is CASSPRDRTHEQFF. DNA for the CDR3: TGTGCCAGCAGCCCGAGGGACAGGACCCATGAGCAGTTCTTC.

This chain uses TRBV27 with TRBJ2-5; a possible D gene is TRBD2 (5 bases). V lost 9 bases, J lost 2 bases, and 19 bases lay in between. Germline V CDR1 and CDR2: MNHEY, SMNVEV (reference sequence). The CDR3 sequence is 15 residues long. CDR3 nucleotide sequence: TGTGCCAGTAGCACGAGTCGACTACCTCAAGAGACCCAGTACTTC. Its translation is CASSTSRLPQETQYF.

This clonotype was counted at least ten times. The chain uses TRBV20-1 and TRBJ2-6, with a weak D call TRBD1 (5 bases). Trimming took 4 bases from V and 2 from J, leaving 12 bases between them. Germline V gene sequence: CDR1 DFQATT, CDR2 SNEGSKA (reference sequence). CDR3 length: 15 residues. The CDR3 is CSAIVPGPGANVLTF. In DNA form, the CDR3 reads TGCAGTGCTATCGTCCCAGGGCCTGGGGCCAACGTCCTGACTTTC.

Many counts were recorded for this clonotype. CDR3 protein: CASSDTGARSNQPQHF. CDR3 nucleotides: TGTGCCAGCAGTGATACAGGGGCGAGGAGCAATCAGCCCCAGCATTTT. V gene TRBV6-1 combines with J gene TRBJ1-5; 7 bases align to TRBD1. With 3 bases clipped from V and 1 base from J, the junction kept 6 bases outside the gene matches. CDR1 is MNHNS and CDR2 is SASEGT in the germline V gene. The CDR3 spans 16 residues.

The sample holds many counts of this clonotype. The CDR3 spells CASSPTGGKSYEQYF. The CDR3 region has the DNA TGTGCCAGCAGCCCGACAGGGGGCAAATCCTACGAGCAGTACTTC. The rearrangement links TRBV7-2 to TRBJ2-7, with TRBD1 matching 10 bases. V trimming: 5 bases; J trimming: 1 base; junction bases outside the gene matches: 5. The CDR3 has 15 amino acids. Germline-derived CDR1 and CDR2 are SGHTA and FQGNSA.

V usage is TRBV7-7 and J usage is TRBJ2-1; D is possibly TRBD1 (5 bases). The CDR3 sequence is 12 residues long. V shed 5 bases and J shed 8 bases, with 10 bases lying between them. Germline lookup yields CDR1 SSHAT and CDR2 FNYEAQ (reference sequence). The CDR3 sequence: CASSHQGYEQFF. DNA for the CDR3: TGTGCCAGCAGCCATCAGGGCTATGAGCAGTTCTTC.

There are many counts of this clonotype. This sequence joins TRBV20-1 and TRBJ2-3; perhaps TRBD2 as D (5 bases). The CDR3 totals 15 residues. CDR1 and CDR2 from the germline V gene are DFQATT and SNEGSKA (reference sequence). V was trimmed by 5 bases and J by 4 bases, leaving 19 bases between them. The CDR3 spells CSAPMEGLGADTQYF. The CDR3 coding sequence is TGCAGTGCTCCAATGGAAGGTCTCGGGGCAGATACGCAGTATTTT.

The J gene is TRBJ2-7, the V gene TRBV3-1, with TRBD2 identical over 8 bases. The V segment lost 0 bases and the J segment 2 bases; nucleotides outside the gene matches: 6. CDR3 length: 16 residues. CDR1 is LGHDT, CDR2 YNNKEL, per germline (reference sequence). CDR3 DNA: TGTGCCAGCAGCCAAGATATGGCACTAGCGGCCTACGAGCAGTACTTC. It encodes CASSQDMALAAYEQYF.

In this sample, this clonotype turned up many times. The chain couples TRBV20-1 to TRBJ2-5; no firm D call. The germline V and J ends were trimmed by 0 bases and 0 bases, with 11 bases remaining between them. This CDR3 comprises 15 residues. CDR1 DFQATT and CDR2 SNEGSKA come from the germline V gene (reference sequence). The CDR3 region has the DNA TGCAGTGCTAGAGATGAAGTCTCGTACCAAGAGACCCAGTACTTC. Its protein product is CSARDEVSYQETQYF.

This clonotype was found many times. The gene calls are TRBV12-3 or TRBV12-4 and TRBJ1-1; D not resolved. The CDR3 spans 14 residues. The germline V and J ends were trimmed by 2 bases and 6 bases, with 13 bases remaining between them. DNA of the CDR3: TGTGCCAGCAGTTTACCAACTAGGCTCTCTGAAGCTTTCTTT. As protein: CASSLPTRLSEAFF.

This clonotype was seen at least ten times. This sequence joins TRBV20-1 and TRBJ2-5; 7 bases line up with TRBD2. V was pared by 1 base and J by 4 bases, with 3 bases of the junction left unmatched. CDR3 size: 13 residues. Germline V gives CDR1 DFQATT, CDR2 SNEGSKA (reference sequence). This CDR3 reads CSARVWGGETQYF. For the CDR3, the DNA is TGCAGTGCTAGAGTATGGGGGGGAGAGACCCAGTACTTC.

This clonotype was counted ten times or more. This sequence joins TRBV20-1 and TRBJ1-3; no firm D call. CDR3 length: 15 residues. V was pared by 5 bases and J by 0 bases, with 14 bases between. The germline V gene has CDR1 DFQATT and CDR2 SNEGSKA (reference sequence). CDR3 amino acids: CSADSGLLSGNTIYF. CDR3 DNA sequence: TGCAGTGCTGACTCAGGACTGCTCTCTGGAAACACCATATATTTT.

This clonotype was seen more than once but under ten times. V usage is TRBV7-2 and J usage is TRBJ2-3; TRBD1 or TRBD2 may be the D gene (5 bases each). V gave up 5 bases and J gave up 6 bases, with 24 bases separating them. CDR1 and CDR2 (germline): SGHTA, FQGNSA. The CDR3 has 17 amino acids. The CDR3 DNA reads TGTGCCAGCAGCCCTGGATCGGGGTCATGGGGGATGGATACGCAGTATTTT. Amino acids: CASSPGSGSWGMDTQYF.

This clonotype was seen at least ten times. The chain uses TRBV6-5 and TRBJ1-2, with 10 bases fitting TRBD1. Germline loops: CDR1 MNHEY, CDR2 SVGAGI. The CDR3 spans 12 residues. The junction had 1 base not matched to a gene; V was cut back by 6 bases and J by 6 bases. The chain's CDR3 is CASRGQGNGYTF. The CDR3 nucleotides are TGTGCCAGCAGGGGACAGGGGAATGGCTACACCTTC.

This clonotype occurred many times. The gene calls are TRBV19 and TRBJ2-5; 10 bases are shared with TRBD2. The CDR3 runs to 17 residues. CDR1 is LNHDA and CDR2 is SQIVND in the germline V gene (reference sequence). V dropped 2 bases and J dropped 4; count of bases not matched to a gene: 10. The CDR3 DNA reads as TGTGCCAGTAGTATAAAGGTACTAGCGGGGTCTCTAGAGACCCAGTACTTC. Translation gives CASSIKVLAGSLETQYF.

This clonotype was seen ten or more times. The rearrangement joins TRBV20-1 to TRBJ2-1; 10 nucleotides line up with TRBD2. Trimming took 6 bases from V and 9 from J; bases not matched to a gene: 11. Germline V lookup: CDR1 DFQATT, CDR2 SNEGSKA (reference sequence). CDR3 size: 14 residues. The CDR3 protein is CSAVRSGGASEQFF. The DNA for the CDR3 is TGCAGTGCCGTGAGGAGCGGGGGGGCCAGTGAGCAGTTCTTC.

This clonotype was seen repeatedly, ten times or more. The chain is built from TRBV19 and TRBJ1-4; D perhaps matches TRBD1 (5 bases). The CDR3 extends over 14 amino acids. Trimming took 5 bases from V and 0 from J, leaving 7 bases between them. Germline-derived CDR1 and CDR2 are LNHDA and SQIVND (reference sequence). In DNA, the CDR3 is TGTGCCAGTAGTGGGACGGCAACTAATGAAAAACTGTTTTTT. This encodes CASSGTATNEKLFF.

This clonotype was seen repeatedly, ten times or more. The chain has TRBV24-1 and TRBJ2-3; D is tentatively TRBD1 or TRBD2 (5 bases each). Per the germline V gene, CDR1 is KGHDR and CDR2 is SFDVKD. CDR3 length: 16 residues. V lost 9 bases and J lost 0, with 18 bases in between. The CDR3 protein is CATAGPGITSTDTQYF. CDR3 DNA: TGTGCCACCGCGGGCCCAGGGATAACTAGCACAGATACGCAGTATTTT.